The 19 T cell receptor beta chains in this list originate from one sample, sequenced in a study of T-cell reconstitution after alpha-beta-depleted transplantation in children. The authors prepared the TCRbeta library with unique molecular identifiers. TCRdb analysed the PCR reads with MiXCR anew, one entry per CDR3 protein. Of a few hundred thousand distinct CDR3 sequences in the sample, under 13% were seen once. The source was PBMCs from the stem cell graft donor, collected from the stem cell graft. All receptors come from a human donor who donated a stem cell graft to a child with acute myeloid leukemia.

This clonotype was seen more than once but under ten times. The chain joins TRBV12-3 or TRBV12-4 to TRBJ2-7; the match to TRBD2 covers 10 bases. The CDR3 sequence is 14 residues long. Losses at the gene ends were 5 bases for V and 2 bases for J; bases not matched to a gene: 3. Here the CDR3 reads CASSALAGAYEQYF. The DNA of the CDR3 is TGTGCCAGCAGTGCTCTAGCGGGGGCCTACGAGCAGTACTTC.

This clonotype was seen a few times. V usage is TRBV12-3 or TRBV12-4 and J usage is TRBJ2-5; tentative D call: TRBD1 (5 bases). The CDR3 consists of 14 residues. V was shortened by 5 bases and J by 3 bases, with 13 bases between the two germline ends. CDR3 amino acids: CASSPGQLKETQYF. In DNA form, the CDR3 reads TGTGCCAGCAGTCCCGGACAATTAAAAGAGACCCAGTACTTC.

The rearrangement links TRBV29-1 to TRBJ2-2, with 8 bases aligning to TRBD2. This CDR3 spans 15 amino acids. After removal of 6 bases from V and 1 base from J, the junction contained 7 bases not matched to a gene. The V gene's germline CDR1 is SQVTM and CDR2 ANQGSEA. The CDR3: CSVDVAGQNTGELFF. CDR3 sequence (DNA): TGCAGCGTGGACGTAGCGGGACAGAACACCGGGGAGCTGTTTTTT.

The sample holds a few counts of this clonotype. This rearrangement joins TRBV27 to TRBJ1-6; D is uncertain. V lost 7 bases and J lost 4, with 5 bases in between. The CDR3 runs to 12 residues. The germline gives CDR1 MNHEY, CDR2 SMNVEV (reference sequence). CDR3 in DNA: TGTGCCAGCATGGAGTATAATTCACCCCTCCACTTT. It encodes CASMEYNSPLHF.

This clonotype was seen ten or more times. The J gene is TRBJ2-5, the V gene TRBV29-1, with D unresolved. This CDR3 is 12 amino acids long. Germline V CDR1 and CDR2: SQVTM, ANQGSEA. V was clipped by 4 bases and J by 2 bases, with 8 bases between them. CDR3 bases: TGCAGCGTTGGAGAACAGCAAGAGACCCAGTACTTC. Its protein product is CSVGEQQETQYF.

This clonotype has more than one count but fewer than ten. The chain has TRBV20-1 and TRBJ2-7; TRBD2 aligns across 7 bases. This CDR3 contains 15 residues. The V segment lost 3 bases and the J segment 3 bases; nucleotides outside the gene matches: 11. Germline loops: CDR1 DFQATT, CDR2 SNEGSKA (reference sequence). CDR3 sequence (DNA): TGCAGTGCTAGCCACCTAGCGGAAACCAACTACGAGCAGTACTTC. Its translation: CSASHLAETNYEQYF.

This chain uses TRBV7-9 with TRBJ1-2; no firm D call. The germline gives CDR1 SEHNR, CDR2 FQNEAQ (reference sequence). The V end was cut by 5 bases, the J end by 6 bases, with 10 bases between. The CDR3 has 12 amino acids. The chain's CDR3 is CASSTSNDGYTF. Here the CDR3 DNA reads TGTGCCAGCAGCACATCAAACGATGGCTACACCTTC.

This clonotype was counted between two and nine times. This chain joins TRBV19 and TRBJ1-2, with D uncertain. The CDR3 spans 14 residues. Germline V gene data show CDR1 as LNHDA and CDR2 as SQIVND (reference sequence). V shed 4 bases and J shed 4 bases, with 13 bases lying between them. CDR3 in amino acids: CASSTEELGYGYTF. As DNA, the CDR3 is TGTGCCAGTAGTACCGAAGAACTGGGCTATGGCTACACCTTC.

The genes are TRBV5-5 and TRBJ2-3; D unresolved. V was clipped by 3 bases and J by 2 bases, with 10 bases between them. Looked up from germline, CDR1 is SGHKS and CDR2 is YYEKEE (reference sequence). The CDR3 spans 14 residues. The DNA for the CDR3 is TGTGCCAGCAGCTCTATTGGCACCACAGATACGCAGTATTTT. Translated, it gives CASSSIGTTDTQYF.

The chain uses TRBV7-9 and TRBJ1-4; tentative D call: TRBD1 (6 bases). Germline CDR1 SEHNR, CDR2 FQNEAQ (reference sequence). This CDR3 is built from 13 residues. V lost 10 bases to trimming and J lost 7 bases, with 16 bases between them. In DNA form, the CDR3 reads TGTGCCACCCAGGGGATCCAGGGTGAAAAACTGTTTTTT. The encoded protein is CATQGIQGEKLFF.

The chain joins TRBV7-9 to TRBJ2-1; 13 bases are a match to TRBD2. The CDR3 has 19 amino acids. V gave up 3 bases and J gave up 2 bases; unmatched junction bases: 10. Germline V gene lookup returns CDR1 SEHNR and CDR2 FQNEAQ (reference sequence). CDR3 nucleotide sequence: TGTGCCAGCAGCTTCGCTAGGGGGACTAGCGGGACTACCTACAATGAGCAGTTCTTC. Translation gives CASSFARGTSGTTYNEQFF.

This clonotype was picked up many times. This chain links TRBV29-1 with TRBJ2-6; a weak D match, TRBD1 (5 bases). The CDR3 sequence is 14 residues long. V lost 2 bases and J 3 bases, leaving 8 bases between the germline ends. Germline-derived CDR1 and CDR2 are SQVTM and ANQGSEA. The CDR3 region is CSVETRVGANVLTF. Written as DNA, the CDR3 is TGCAGCGTTGAAACCAGGGTTGGGGCCAACGTCCTGACTTTC.

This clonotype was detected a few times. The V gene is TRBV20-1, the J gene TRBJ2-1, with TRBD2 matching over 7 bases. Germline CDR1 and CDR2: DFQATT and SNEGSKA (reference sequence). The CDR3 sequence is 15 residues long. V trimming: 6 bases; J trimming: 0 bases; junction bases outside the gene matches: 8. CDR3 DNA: TGCAGTGCCAATAAAGCGGGGCACTCCTACAATGAGCAGTTCTTC. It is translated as CSANKAGHSYNEQFF.

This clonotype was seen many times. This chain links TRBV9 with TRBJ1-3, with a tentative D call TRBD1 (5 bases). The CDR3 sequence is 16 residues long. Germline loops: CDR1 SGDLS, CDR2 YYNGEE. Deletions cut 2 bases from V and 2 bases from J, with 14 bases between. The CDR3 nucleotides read TGTGCCAGCAGCGTGGGGGGAGCCGGCCCTGGAAACACCATATATTTT. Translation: CASSVGGAGPGNTIYF.

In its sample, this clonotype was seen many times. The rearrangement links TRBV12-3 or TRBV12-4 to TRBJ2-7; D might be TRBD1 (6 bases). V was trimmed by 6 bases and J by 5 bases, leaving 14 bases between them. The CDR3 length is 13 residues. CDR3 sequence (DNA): TGTGCCAGCAGCGGGACACCCCAGGACGAGCAGTACTTC. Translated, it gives CASSGTPQDEQYF.

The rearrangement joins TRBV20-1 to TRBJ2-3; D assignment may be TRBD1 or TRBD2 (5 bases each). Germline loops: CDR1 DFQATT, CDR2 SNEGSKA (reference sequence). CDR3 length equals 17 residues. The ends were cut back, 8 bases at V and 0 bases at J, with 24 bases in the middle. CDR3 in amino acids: CSPSGQGVEGSTDTQYF. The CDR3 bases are TGCAGTCCCAGTGGGCAGGGAGTCGAGGGGAGCACAGATACGCAGTATTTT.

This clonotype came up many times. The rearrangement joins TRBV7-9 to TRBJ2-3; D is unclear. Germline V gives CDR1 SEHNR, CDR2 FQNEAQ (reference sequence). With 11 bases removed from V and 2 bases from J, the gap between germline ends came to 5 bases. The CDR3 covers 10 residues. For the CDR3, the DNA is TGTGCCGGGAACACAGATACGCAGTATTTT. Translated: CAGNTDTQYF.

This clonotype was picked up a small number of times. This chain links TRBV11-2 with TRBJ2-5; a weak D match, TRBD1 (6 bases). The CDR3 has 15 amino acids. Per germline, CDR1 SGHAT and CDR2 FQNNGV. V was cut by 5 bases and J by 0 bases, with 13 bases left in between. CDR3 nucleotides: TGTGCCAGCAGCCCAGGGGCCAGACACCAAGAGACCCAGTACTTC. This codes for CASSPGARHQETQYF.

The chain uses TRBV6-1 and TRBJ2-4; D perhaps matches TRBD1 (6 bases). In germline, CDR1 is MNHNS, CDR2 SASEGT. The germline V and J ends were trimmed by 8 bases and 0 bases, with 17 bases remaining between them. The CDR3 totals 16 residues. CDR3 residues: CASGHPQGRAKNIQYF. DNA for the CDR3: TGTGCCAGCGGCCACCCCCAGGGGCGAGCCAAAAACATTCAGTACTTC.